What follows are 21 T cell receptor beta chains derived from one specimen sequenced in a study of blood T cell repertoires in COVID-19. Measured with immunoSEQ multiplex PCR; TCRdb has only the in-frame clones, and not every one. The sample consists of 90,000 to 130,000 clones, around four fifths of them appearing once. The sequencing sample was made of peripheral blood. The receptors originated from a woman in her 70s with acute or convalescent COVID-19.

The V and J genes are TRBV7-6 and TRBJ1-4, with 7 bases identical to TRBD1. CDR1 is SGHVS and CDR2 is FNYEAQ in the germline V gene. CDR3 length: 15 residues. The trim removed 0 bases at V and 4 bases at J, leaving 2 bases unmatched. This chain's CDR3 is CASSLAGTVNEKLFF. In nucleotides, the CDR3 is TGTGCCAGCAGCTTAGCCGGGACAGTTAATGAAAAACTGTTTTTT.

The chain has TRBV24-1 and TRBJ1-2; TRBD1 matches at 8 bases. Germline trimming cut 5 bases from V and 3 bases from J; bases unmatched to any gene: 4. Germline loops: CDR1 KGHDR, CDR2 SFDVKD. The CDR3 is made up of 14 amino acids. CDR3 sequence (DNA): TGTGCCACCAGTGGGGCAGGGGGCGACTATGGCTACACCTTC. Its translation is CATSGAGGDYGYTF.

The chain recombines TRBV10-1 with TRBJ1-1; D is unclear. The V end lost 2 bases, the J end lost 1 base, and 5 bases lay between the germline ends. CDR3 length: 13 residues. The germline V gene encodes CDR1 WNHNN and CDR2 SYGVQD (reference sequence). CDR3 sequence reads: CASSEEGNTEAFF. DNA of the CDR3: TGCGCCAGCAGTGAGGAGGGGAACACTGAAGCTTTCTTT.

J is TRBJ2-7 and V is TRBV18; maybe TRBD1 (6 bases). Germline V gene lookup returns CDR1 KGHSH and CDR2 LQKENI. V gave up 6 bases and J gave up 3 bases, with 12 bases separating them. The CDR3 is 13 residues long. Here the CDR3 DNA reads TGTGCCAGCTCGTACAGGGAAGACTACGAGCAGTACTTC. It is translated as CASSYREDYEQYF.

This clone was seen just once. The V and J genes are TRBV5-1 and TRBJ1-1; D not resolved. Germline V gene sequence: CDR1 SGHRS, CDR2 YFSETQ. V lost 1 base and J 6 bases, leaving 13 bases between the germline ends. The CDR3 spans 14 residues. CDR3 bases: TGCGCCAGCAGCTTGAGGAGGGAAGGTTCTGAAGCTTTCTTT. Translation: CASSLRREGSEAFF.

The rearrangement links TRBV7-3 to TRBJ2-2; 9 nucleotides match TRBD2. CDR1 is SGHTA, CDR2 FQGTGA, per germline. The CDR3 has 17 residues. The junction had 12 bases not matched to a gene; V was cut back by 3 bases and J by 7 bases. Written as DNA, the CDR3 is TGTGCCAGCAGCTTGGTTGGGGCTAGCGGGATCAACGGGGAGCTGTTTTTT. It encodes CASSLVGASGINGELFF.

CDR3 nucleotides: TGCGCCAGCACCACAGGACAGGGACGCCCTGAAGCTTTCTTT. This gives the protein CASTTGQGRPEAFF. The rearrangement links TRBV5-1 to TRBJ1-1, with TRBD1 matching over 8 bases. The CDR3 covers 14 residues. Germline V gene lookup returns CDR1 SGHRS and CDR2 YFSETQ. Trimming cost V 6 bases and J 6 bases; bases outside gene matches: 10.

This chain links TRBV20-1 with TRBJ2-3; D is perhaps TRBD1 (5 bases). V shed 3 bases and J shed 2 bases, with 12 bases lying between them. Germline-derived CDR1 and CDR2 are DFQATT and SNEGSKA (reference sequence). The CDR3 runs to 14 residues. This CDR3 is CSASTLDNTDTQYF. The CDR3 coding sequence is TGCAGTGCTAGTACCCTGGACAACACAGATACGCAGTATTTT.

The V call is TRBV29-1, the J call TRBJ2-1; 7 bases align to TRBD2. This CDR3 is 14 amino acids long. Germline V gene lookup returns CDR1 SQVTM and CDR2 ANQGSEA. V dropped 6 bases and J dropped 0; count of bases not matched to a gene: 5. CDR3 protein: CSVSSGNSYNEQFF. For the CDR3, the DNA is TGCAGCGTGTCCAGCGGGAACTCCTACAATGAGCAGTTCTTC.

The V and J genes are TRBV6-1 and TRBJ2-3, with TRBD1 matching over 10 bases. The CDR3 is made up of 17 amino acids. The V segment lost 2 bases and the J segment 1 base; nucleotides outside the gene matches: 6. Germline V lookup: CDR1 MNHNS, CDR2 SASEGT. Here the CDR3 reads CASSEWRGTGGTDTQYF. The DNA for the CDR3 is TGTGCCAGCAGTGAATGGAGAGGGACAGGGGGCACAGATACGCAGTATTTT.

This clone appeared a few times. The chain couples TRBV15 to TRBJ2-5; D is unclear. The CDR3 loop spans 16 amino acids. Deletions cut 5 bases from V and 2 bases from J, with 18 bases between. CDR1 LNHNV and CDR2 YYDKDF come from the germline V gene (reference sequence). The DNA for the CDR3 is TGTGCCACCAGCTCCTCAGGTTCCCGGTGGCAAGAGACCCAGTACTTC. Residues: CATSSSGSRWQETQYF. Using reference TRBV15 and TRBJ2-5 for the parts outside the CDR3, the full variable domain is DAMVIQNPRYQVTQFGKPVTLSCSQTLNHNVMYWYQQKSSQAPKLLFHYYDKDFNNEADTPDNFQSRRPNTSFCFLDIRSPGLGDTAMYLCATSSSGSRWQETQYFGPGTRLLVL.

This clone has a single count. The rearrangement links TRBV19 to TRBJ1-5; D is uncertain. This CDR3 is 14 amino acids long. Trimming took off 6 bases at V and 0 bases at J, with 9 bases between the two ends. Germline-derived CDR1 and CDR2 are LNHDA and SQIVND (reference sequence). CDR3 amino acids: CASSNRYSNQPQHF. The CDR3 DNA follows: TGTGCCAGTAGCAACAGATATAGCAATCAGCCCCAGCATTTT.

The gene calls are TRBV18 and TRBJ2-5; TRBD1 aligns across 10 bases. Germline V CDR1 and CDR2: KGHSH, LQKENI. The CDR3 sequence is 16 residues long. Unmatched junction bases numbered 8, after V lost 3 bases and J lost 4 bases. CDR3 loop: CASSPLTGGSGETQYF. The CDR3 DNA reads TGTGCCAGCTCACCTCTGACAGGGGGCTCAGGAGAGACCCAGTACTTC.

CDR3 coding DNA: TGTGCCAGCAGTTTGCGGGGTAATGAGCAGTTCTTC. This codes for CASSLRGNEQFF. This sequence joins TRBV12-3 or TRBV12-4 and TRBJ2-1, with a weak D call TRBD2 (6 bases). The CDR3 runs 12 residues. Trimming stripped 3 bases from V and 7 bases from J, with 7 bases between.

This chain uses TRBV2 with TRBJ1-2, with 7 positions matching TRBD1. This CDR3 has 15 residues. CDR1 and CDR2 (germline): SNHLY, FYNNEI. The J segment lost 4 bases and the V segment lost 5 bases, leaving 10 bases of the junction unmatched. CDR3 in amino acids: CASSQEGAVSYGYTF. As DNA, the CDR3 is TGTGCCAGCAGTCAAGAGGGGGCGGTCAGCTATGGCTACACCTTC.

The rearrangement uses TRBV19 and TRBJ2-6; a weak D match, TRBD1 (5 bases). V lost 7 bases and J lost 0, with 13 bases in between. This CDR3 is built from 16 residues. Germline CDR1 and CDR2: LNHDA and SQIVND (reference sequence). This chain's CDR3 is CASNIRQSSGANVLTF. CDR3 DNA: TGTGCCAGTAATATTCGACAGAGCTCTGGGGCCAACGTCCTGACTTTC.

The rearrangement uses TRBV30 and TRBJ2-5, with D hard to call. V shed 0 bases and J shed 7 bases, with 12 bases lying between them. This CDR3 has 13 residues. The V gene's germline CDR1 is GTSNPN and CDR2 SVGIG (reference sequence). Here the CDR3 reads CAWSVQPSGTQYF. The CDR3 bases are TGTGCCTGGAGTGTACAACCTTCGGGGACCCAGTACTTC.

The CDR3 region is CASSEFLRPPYNEQFF. The CDR3 DNA reads TGTGCCAGCAGTGAATTCCTCAGGCCCCCCTACAATGAGCAGTTCTTC. The chain couples TRBV6-1 to TRBJ2-1; D is unresolved. Germline lookup yields CDR1 MNHNS and CDR2 SASEGT. The CDR3 extends over 16 amino acids. The V and J ends lost 2 bases and 2 bases respectively, with 13 bases between them.

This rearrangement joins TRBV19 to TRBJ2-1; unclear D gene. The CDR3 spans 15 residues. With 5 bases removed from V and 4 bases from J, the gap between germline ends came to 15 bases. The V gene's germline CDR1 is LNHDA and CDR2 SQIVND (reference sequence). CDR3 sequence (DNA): TGTGCCAGTAGTCCCGGATCCGGAGTTTACAATGAGCAGTTCTTC. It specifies CASSPGSGVYNEQFF.

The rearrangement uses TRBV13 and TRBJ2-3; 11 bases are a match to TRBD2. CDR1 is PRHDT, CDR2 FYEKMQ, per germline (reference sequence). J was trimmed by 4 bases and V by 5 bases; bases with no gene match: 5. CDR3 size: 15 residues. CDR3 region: CASSHSGGAADTQYF. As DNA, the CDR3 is TGTGCCAGCAGCCATAGCGGGGGGGCCGCAGATACGCAGTATTTT.

CDR3 DNA: TGTGCCAGCAGCCAAGGACTTTCCCAAGAGACCCAGTACTTC. Protein sequence: CASSQGLSQETQYF. The rearrangement uses TRBV11-2 and TRBJ2-5; TRBD2 is a possible D gene (5 bases). In germline, CDR1 is SGHAT, CDR2 FQNNGV. With 5 bases removed from V and 1 base from J, the gap between germline ends came to 11 bases. The CDR3 is 14 residues long. Based on the CDR3 plus reference TRBV11-2 and TRBJ2-5, the full variable domain is EAGVAQSPRYKIIEKRQSVAFWCNPISGHATLYWYQQILGQGPKLLIQFQNNGVVDDSQLPKDRFSAERLKGVDSTLKIQPAKLEDSAVYLCASSQGLSQETQYFGPGTRLLVL.